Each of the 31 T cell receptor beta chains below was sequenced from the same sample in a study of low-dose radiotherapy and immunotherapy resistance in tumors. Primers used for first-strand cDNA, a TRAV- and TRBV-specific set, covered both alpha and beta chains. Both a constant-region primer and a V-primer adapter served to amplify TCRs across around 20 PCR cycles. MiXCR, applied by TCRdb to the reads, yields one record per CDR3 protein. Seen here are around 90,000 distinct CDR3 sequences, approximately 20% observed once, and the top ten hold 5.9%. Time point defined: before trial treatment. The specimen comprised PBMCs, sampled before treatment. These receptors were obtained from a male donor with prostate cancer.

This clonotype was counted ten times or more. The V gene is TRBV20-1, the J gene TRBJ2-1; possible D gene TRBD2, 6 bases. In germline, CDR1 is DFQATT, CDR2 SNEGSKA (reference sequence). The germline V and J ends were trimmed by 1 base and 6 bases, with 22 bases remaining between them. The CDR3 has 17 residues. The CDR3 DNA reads TGCAGTGCTAGAGTAGACAGCCTTACGGGGGTGCGCAATGAGCAGTTCTTC. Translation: CSARVDSLTGVRNEQFF.

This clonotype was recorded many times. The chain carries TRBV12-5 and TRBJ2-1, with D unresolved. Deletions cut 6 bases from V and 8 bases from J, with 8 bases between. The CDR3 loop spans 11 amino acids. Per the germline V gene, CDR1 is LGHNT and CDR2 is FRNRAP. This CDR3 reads CASGPFDEQFF. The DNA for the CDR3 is TGTGCTAGTGGACCCTTTGATGAGCAGTTCTTC.

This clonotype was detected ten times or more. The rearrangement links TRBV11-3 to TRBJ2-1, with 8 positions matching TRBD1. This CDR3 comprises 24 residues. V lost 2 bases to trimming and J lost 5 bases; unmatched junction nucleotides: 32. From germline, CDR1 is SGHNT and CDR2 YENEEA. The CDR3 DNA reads TGTGCCAGCAGCTTACCGACCCCCGGAGGGGTGAGCAGGGGGCCCTATTTCGCCCACAATGAGCAGTTCTTC. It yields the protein CASSLPTPGGVSRGPYFAHNEQFF. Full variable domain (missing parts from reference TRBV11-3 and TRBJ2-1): EAGVVQSPRYKIIEKKQPVAFWCNPISGHNTLYWYLQNLGQGPELLIRYENEEAVDDSQLPKDRFSAERLKGVDSTLKIQPAELGDSAVYLCASSLPTPGGVSRGPYFAHNEQFFGPGTRLTVL.

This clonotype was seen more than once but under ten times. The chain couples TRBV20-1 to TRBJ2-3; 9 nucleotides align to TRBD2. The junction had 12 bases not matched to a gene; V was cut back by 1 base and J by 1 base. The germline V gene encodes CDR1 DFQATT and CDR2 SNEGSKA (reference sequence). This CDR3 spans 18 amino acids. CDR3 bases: TGCAGTGCTAGAGTAGCAGCGGGGGGTTCCCACGGCACAGATACGCAGTATTTT. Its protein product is CSARVAAGGSHGTDTQYF.

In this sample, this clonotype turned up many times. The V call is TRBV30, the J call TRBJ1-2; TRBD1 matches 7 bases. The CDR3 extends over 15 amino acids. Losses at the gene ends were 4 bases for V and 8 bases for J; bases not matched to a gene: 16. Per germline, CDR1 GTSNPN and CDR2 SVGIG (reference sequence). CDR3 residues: CAWKQPTGPVGGYTF. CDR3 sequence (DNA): TGTGCCTGGAAGCAGCCGACAGGGCCTGTGGGCGGCTACACCTTC.

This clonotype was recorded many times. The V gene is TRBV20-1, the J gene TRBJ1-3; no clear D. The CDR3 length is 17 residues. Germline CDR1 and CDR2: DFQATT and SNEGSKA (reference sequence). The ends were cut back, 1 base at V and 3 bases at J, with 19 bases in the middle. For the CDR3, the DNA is TGCAGTGCTAGAGCCCGAGCGGAGGCCCGAAGTGGAAACACCATATATTTT. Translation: CSARARAEARSGNTIYF.

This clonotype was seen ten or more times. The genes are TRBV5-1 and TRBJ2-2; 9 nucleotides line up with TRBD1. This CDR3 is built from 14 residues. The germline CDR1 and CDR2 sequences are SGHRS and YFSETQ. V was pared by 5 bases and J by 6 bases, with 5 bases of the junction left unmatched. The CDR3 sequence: CASRPGQGSGELFF. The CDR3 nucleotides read TGCGCCAGCAGACCGGGACAGGGCTCCGGGGAGCTGTTTTTT. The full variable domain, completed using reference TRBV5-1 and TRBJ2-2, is KAGVTQTPRYLIKTRGQQVTLSCSPISGHRSVSWYQQTPGQGLQFLFEYFSETQRNKGNFPGRFSGRQFSNSRSEMNVSTLELGDSALYLCASRPGQGSGELFFGEGSRLTVL.

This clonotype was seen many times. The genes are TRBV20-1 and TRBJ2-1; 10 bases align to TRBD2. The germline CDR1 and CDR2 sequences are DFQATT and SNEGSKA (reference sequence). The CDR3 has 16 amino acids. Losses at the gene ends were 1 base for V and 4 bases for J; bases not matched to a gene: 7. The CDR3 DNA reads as TGCAGTGCTAGAGGGGACTTAGCGGGGGGATACAATGAGCAGTTCTTC. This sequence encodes CSARGDLAGGYNEQFF.

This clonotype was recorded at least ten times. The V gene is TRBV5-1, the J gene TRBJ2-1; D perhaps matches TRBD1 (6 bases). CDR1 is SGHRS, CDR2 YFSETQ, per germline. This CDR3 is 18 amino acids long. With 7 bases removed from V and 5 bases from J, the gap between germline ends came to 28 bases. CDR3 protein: CASARSGTNEALNNEQFF. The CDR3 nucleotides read TGCGCCAGCGCAAGAAGTGGGACAAATGAAGCCCTTAACAATGAGCAGTTCTTC.

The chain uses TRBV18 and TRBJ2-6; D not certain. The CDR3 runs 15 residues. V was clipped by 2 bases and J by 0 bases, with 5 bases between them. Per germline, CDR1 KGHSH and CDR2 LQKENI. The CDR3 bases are TGTGCCAGCTCACCAGTGATCTCTGGGGCCAACGTCCTGACTTTC. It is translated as CASSPVISGANVLTF.

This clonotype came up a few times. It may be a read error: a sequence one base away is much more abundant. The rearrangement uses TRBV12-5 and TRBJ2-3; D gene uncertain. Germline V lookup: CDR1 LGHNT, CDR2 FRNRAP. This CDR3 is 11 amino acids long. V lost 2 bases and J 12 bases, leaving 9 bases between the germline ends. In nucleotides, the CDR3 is TGTGCTAGTGGTTTGCCCTCCTCCCAGTATTTT. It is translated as CASGLPSSQYF. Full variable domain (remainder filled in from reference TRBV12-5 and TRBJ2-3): DARVTQTPRHKVTEMGQEVTMRCQPILGHNTVFWYRQTMMQGLELLAYFRNRAPLDDSGMPKDRFSAEMPDATLATLKIQPSEPRDSAVYFCASGLPSSQYFGPGTRLTVL.

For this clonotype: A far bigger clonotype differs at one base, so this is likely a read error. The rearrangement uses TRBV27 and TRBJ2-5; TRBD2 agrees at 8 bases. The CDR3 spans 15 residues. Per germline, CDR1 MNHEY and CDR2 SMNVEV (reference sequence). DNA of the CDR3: TGTGCCACCAGTGAAAGCGGGAGTTGGGGTGAGACCCTGTACTTC. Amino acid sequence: CATSESGSWGETLYF.

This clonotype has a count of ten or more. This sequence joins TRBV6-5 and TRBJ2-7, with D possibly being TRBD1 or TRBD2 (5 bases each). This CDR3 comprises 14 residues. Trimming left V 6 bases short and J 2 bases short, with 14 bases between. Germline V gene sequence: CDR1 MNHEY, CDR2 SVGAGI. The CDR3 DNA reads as TGTGCCAGCAGACTCCGGGACGACACCTACGAGCAGTACTTC. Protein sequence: CASRLRDDTYEQYF.

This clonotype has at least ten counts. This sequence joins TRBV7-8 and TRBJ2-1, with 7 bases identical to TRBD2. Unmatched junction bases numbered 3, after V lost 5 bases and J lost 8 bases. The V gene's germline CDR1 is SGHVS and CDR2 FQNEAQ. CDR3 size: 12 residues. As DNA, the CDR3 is TGTGCCAGCAGCCGGACTAGGGATGAGCAGTTCTTC. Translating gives CASSRTRDEQFF.

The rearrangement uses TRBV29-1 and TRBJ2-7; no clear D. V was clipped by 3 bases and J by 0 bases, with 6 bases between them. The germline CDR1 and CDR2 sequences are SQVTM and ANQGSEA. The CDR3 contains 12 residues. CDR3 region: CSVDRNSYEQYF. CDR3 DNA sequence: TGCAGCGTTGACAGAAACTCCTACGAGCAGTACTTC.

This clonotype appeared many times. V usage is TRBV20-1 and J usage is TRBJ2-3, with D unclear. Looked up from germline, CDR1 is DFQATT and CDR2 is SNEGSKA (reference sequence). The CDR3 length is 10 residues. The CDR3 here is CSASTDTQYF. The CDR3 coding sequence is TGCAGCGCCTCTACAGATACGCAGTATTTT.

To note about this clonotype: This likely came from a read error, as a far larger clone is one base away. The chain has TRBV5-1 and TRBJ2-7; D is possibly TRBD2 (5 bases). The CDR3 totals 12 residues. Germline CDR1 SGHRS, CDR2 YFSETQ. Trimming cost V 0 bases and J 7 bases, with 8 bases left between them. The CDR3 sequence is CASSLGWTEQYF. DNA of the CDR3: TGCGCCAGCAGCTTGGGCTGGACTGAGCAGTACTTC.

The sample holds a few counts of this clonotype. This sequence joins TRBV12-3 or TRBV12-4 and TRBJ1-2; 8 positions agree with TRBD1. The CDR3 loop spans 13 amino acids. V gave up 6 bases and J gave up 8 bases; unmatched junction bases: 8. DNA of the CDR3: TGTGCCAGCAGCCCGGACAGGGTAGGCGGCTACACCTTC. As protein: CASSPDRVGGYTF.

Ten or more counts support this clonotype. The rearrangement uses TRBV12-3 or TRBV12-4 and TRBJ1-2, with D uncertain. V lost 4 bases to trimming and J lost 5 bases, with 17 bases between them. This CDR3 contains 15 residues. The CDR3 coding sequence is TGTGCCAGCAGTTCAGACACACAGCTAATATATGGCTACACCTTC. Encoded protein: CASSSDTQLIYGYTF.

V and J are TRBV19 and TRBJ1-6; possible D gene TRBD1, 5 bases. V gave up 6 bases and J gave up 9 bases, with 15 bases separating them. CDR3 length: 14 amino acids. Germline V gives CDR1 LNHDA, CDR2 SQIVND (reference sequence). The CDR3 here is CASSSARGVSPLHF. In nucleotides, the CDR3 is TGTGCCAGTAGCTCCGCACGGGGGGTTTCACCCCTCCACTTT.

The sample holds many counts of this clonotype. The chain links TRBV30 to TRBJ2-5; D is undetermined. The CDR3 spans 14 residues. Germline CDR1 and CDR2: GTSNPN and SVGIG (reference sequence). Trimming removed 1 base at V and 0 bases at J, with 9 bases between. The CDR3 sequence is CAWSGTNHQETQYF. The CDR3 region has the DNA TGTGCCTGGAGTGGTACTAACCACCAAGAGACCCAGTACTTC.

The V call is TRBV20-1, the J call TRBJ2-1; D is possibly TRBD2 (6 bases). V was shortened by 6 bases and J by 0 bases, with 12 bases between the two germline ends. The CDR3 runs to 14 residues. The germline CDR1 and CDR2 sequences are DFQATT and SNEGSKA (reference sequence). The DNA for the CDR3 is TGCAGTGCCCTTGCGGGGCTCTCCTACAATGAGCAGTTCTTC. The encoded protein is CSALAGLSYNEQFF.

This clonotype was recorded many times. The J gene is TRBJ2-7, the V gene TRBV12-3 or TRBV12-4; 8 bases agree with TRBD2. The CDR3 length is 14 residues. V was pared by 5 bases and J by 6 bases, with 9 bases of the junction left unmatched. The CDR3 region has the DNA TGTGCCAGCAGTACTAGCGGCCCCTCCGGCGAGCAGTACTTC. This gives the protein CASSTSGPSGEQYF.

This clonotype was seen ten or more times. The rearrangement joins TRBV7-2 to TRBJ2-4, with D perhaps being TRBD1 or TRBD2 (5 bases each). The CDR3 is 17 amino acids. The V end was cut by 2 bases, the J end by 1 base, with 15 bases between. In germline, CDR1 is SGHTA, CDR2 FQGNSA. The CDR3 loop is CASSLMAGWGAKNIQYF. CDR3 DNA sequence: TGTGCCAGCAGCTTAATGGCGGGCTGGGGGGCCAAAAACATTCAGTACTTC.

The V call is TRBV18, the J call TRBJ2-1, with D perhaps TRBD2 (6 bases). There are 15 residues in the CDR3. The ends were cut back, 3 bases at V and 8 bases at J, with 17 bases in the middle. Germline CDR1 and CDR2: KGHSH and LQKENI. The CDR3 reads CASSPNFAGSDEQFF. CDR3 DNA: TGTGCCAGCTCACCGAATTTCGCGGGATCGGATGAGCAGTTCTTC.

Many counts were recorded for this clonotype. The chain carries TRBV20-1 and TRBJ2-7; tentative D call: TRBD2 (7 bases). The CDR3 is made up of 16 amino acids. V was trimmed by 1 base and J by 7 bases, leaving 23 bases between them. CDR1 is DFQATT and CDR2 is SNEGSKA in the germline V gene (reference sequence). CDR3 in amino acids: CSARGLRGGTLEEQYF. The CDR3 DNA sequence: TGCAGTGCTAGAGGGTTGAGGGGGGGCACTCTGGAGGAGCAGTACTTC.

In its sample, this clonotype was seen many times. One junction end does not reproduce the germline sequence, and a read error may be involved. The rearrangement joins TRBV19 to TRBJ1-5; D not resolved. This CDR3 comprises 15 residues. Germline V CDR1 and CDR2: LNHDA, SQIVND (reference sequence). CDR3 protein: CASSIPGVANQPQHF. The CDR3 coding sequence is TGTGCCAGTAGTATCCCGGGTGTAGCCAATCAACCCCAGCATTTT.

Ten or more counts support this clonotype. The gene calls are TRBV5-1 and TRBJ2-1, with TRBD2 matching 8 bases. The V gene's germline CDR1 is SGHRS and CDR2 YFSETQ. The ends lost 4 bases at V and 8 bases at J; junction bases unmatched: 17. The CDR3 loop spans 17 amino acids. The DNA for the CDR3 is TGCGCCAGCAGCAAGGAGACTAGCGCGGGACGAAGGGATGAGCAGTTCTTC. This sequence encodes CASSKETSAGRRDEQFF.

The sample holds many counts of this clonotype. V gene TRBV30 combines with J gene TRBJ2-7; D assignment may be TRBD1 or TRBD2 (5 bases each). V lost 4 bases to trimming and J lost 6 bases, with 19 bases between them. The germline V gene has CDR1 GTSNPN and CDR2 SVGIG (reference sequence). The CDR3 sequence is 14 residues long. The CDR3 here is CAWTSHGASGEQYF. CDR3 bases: TGTGCCTGGACCTCGCACGGGGCGTCGGGCGAGCAGTACTTC.

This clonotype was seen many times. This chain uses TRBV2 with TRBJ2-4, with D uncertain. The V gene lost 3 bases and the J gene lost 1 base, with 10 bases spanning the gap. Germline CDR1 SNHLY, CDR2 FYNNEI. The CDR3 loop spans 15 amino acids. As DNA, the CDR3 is TGTGCCAGCAGTGACGGTGTGGTGGCCAAAAACATTCAGTACTTC. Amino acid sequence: CASSDGVVAKNIQYF.

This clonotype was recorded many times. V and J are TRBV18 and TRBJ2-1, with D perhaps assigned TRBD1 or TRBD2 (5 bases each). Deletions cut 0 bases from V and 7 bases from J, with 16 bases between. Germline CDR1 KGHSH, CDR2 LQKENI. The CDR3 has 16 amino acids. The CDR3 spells CASSPPVKGTQNEQFF. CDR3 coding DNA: TGTGCCAGCTCACCACCGGTTAAAGGGACCCAAAATGAGCAGTTCTTC.